The rows below give T cell receptor beta chains drawn from one sample of a study of CD8 T cells in ankylosing spondylitis. TCRdb processed the 5' RACE reads anew with MiXCR; each CDR3 protein has one entry. The profile shows 450,000 to 550,000 distinct CDR3 sequences, roughly 5% of them singletons. Sequencing was carried out using blood, either unsorted or a sorted T cell fraction (not recorded which). Receptor source: a male donor with ankylosing spondylitis. Both conserved end residues are part of each CDR3. Fields, in order: D gene, J gene, V gene, clone size, CDR3 length, CDR3 protein, CDR3 DNA. A D gene is named only where the DNA matches it firmly. Expanded clones are given a class, and other clones once, few, many or no size at all.

D gene: TRBD1
J gene: TRBJ1-2
V gene: TRBV7-9
clone size: many
CDR3 length: 15
CDR3 protein: CASSPWDRDRYGYTF
CDR3 DNA: TGTGCCAGCAGCCCCTGGGACAGGGATCGCTATGGCTACACCTTC

D gene: .
J gene: TRBJ2-7
V gene: TRBV6-2/TRBV6-3
clone size: many
CDR3 length: 13
CDR3 protein: CASSETPRNEQYF
CDR3 DNA: TGTGCCAGCAGCGAGACACCAAGGAACGAGCAGTACTTC

D gene: .
J gene: TRBJ1-6
V gene: TRBV20-1
clone size: many
CDR3 length: 14
CDR3 protein: CSRQERSYNSPLHF
CDR3 DNA: TGCAGTCGCCAGGAACGCTCCTATAATTCACCCCTCCACTTT

D gene: .
J gene: TRBJ2-7
V gene: TRBV25-1
clone size: many
CDR3 length: 12
CDR3 protein: CASSDWIYEQYF
CDR3 DNA: TGTGCCAGCAGTGACTGGATCTACGAGCAGTACTTC

D gene: .
J gene: TRBJ2-4
V gene: TRBV15
clone size: .
CDR3 length: 14
CDR3 protein: CATSVQGRKNIQYF
CDR3 DNA: TGTGCCACCAGCGTACAGGGGAGGAAAAACATTCAGTACTTC

D gene: .
J gene: TRBJ1-2
V gene: TRBV7-3
clone size: .
CDR3 length: 14
CDR3 protein: CASSPRSGNYGYTF
CDR3 DNA: TGTGCCAGCAGCCCGAGGTCAGGGAACTATGGCTACACCTTC

D gene: TRBD2
J gene: TRBJ2-7
V gene: TRBV7-8
clone size: .
CDR3 length: 16
CDR3 protein: CASSLTRTSGRYEQYF
CDR3 DNA: TGTGCCAGCAGCTTAACCCGGACTAGCGGGAGATACGAGCAGTACTTC

D gene: .
J gene: TRBJ1-4
V gene: TRBV4-3
clone size: once
CDR3 length: 12
CDR3 protein: CASSQDDEKLFF
CDR3 DNA: TGCGCCAGCAGCCAGGATGATGAAAAACTGTTTTTT

D gene: .
J gene: TRBJ1-2
V gene: TRBV18
clone size: many
CDR3 length: 14
CDR3 protein: CASSRERSYSGYTF
CDR3 DNA: TGTGCCAGCTCACGGGAGCGGAGCTATTCTGGCTACACCTTC

D gene: .
J gene: TRBJ2-2
V gene: TRBV29-1
clone size: many
CDR3 length: 15
CDR3 protein: CSAIRRGGSPGELFF
CDR3 DNA: TGCAGCGCAATCCGTAGGGGGGGCTCCCCCGGGGAGCTGTTTTTT

D gene: TRBD1
J gene: TRBJ2-3
V gene: TRBV7-2
clone size: many
CDR3 length: 14
CDR3 protein: CASSLNRGPDTQYF
CDR3 DNA: TGTGCCAGCAGCTTGAACAGGGGGCCAGATACGCAGTATTTT

D gene: .
J gene: TRBJ1-3
V gene: TRBV11-2
clone size: many
CDR3 length: 15
CDR3 protein: CASSLAYSSGNTIYF
CDR3 DNA: TGTGCCAGCAGCTTAGCGTATAGCTCTGGAAACACCATATATTTT

D gene: .
J gene: TRBJ2-3
V gene: TRBV20-1
clone size: many
CDR3 length: 13
CDR3 protein: CSAKRGNTDTQYF
CDR3 DNA: TGCAGTGCTAAACGGGGGAACACAGATACGCAGTATTTT

D gene: TRBD1
J gene: TRBJ2-7
V gene: TRBV4-2
clone size: .
CDR3 length: 15
CDR3 protein: CASSPRQGVTYEQYF
CDR3 DNA: TGTGCCAGCAGCCCAAGACAGGGTGTCACCTACGAGCAGTACTTC

D gene: .
J gene: TRBJ1-1
V gene: TRBV7-8
clone size: many
CDR3 length: 15
CDR3 protein: CASSLLLGVNTEAFF
CDR3 DNA: TGTGCCAGCAGCTTACTCTTAGGCGTGAACACTGAAGCTTTCTTT

D gene: TRBD2
J gene: TRBJ2-5
V gene: TRBV12-3/TRBV12-4
clone size: many
CDR3 length: 20
CDR3 protein: CASSYRTGLAGARRVETQYF
CDR3 DNA: TGTGCCAGCAGTTACCGCACGGGACTAGCGGGAGCCCGCCGGGTGGAGACCCAGTACTTC

D gene: .
J gene: TRBJ2-2
V gene: TRBV20-1
clone size: .
CDR3 length: 15
CDR3 protein: CSASSAGDYTGELFF
CDR3 DNA: TGCAGTGCTAGTTCAGCCGGGGATTACACCGGGGAGCTGTTTTTT

D gene: .
J gene: TRBJ1-1
V gene: TRBV5-1
clone size: many
CDR3 length: 14
CDR3 protein: CASNAGGANTEAFF
CDR3 DNA: TGCGCCAGCAATGCGGGCGGGGCGAACACTGAAGCTTTCTTT

D gene: .
J gene: TRBJ1-4
V gene: TRBV4-3
clone size: many
CDR3 length: 15
CDR3 protein: CASSVTPRGNEKLFF
CDR3 DNA: TGCGCCAGCAGCGTCACGCCCAGGGGTAATGAAAAACTGTTTTTT

D gene: TRBD1
J gene: TRBJ1-2
V gene: TRBV28
clone size: .
CDR3 length: 15
CDR3 protein: CASSRRDRFSYGYTF
CDR3 DNA: TGTGCCAGCAGCCGTCGGGACAGATTTAGCTATGGCTACACCTTC

D gene: .
J gene: TRBJ2-1
V gene: TRBV2
clone size: many
CDR3 length: 12
CDR3 protein: CASPKGGNEQFF
CDR3 DNA: TGTGCCAGCCCTAAAGGGGGCAATGAGCAGTTCTTC

D gene: .
J gene: TRBJ1-2
V gene: TRBV9
clone size: many
CDR3 length: 15
CDR3 protein: CASSPVAGGDYGYTF
CDR3 DNA: TGTGCCAGCAGCCCGGTGGCCGGCGGGGACTATGGCTACACCTTC

D gene: .
J gene: TRBJ1-1
V gene: TRBV9
clone size: many
CDR3 length: 13
CDR3 protein: CASSIGPGTQAFF
CDR3 DNA: TGTGCCAGCAGCATTGGACCAGGGACCCAAGCTTTCTTT

D gene: .
J gene: TRBJ2-7
V gene: TRBV20-1
clone size: many
CDR3 length: 13
CDR3 protein: CSARGGKSYEQYF
CDR3 DNA: TGCAGTGCTAGAGGGGGGAAATCGTACGAGCAGTACTTC

D gene: .
J gene: TRBJ2-6
V gene: TRBV18
clone size: many
CDR3 length: 16
CDR3 protein: CASSWTNLFGANVLTF
CDR3 DNA: TGTGCCAGCTCATGGACAAATCTCTTTGGGGCCAACGTCCTGACTTTC

D gene: .
J gene: TRBJ2-1
V gene: TRBV29-1
clone size: many
CDR3 length: 15
CDR3 protein: CSSGGGTFTYNEQFF
CDR3 DNA: TGCAGCTCAGGCGGCGGGACCTTCACCTACAATGAGCAGTTCTTC

D gene: .
J gene: TRBJ1-6
V gene: TRBV12-3/TRBV12-4
clone size: many
CDR3 length: 13
CDR3 protein: CASSLEGTSPLHF
CDR3 DNA: TGTGCCAGCAGTTTGGAGGGGACCTCACCCCTCCACTTT

D gene: TRBD2
J gene: TRBJ2-5
V gene: TRBV20-1
clone size: few
CDR3 length: 15
CDR3 protein: CSASELASGGETQYF
CDR3 DNA: TGCAGTGCTAGTGAATTAGCTAGCGGGGGGGAGACCCAGTACTTC

D gene: TRBD1
J gene: TRBJ1-2
V gene: TRBV7-9
clone size: many
CDR3 length: 15
CDR3 protein: CASSLAGQGYYGYTF
CDR3 DNA: TGTGCCAGCAGCTTAGCCGGACAGGGCTACTATGGCTACACCTTC

D gene: .
J gene: TRBJ2-7
V gene: TRBV20-1
clone size: few
CDR3 length: 14
CDR3 protein: CSANRGSGSYEQYF
CDR3 DNA: TGCAGTGCTAACCGGGGCTCCGGCTCCTACGAGCAGTACTTC

D gene: .
J gene: TRBJ2-7
V gene: TRBV29-1
clone size: many
CDR3 length: 12
CDR3 protein: CSVAGTAYEQYF
CDR3 DNA: TGCAGCGTAGCCGGGACCGCCTACGAGCAGTACTTC

D gene: .
J gene: TRBJ2-3
V gene: TRBV29-1
clone size: many
CDR3 length: 14
CDR3 protein: CSVIGRRRADTQYF
CDR3 DNA: TGCAGCGTTATCGGCAGGCGCCGCGCAGATACGCAGTATTTT

D gene: .
J gene: TRBJ2-5
V gene: TRBV13
clone size: many
CDR3 length: 16
CDR3 protein: CASSSLTGRGWETQYF
CDR3 DNA: TGTGCCAGCAGCTCCCTTACAGGGAGGGGTTGGGAGACCCAGTACTTC

D gene: .
J gene: TRBJ1-6
V gene: TRBV4-3
clone size: many
CDR3 length: 14
CDR3 protein: CASSPQGAHSPLHF
CDR3 DNA: TGCGCCAGCAGTCCACAGGGCGCTCATTCACCCCTCCACTTT

D gene: .
J gene: TRBJ1-1
V gene: TRBV7-9
clone size: many
CDR3 length: 15
CDR3 protein: CASSSAGARDTEAFF
CDR3 DNA: TGTGCCAGCAGCTCGGCAGGGGCGAGGGACACTGAAGCTTTCTTT

D gene: TRBD1
J gene: TRBJ1-1
V gene: TRBV3-1
clone size: .
CDR3 length: 15
CDR3 protein: CASSQAGGGNTEAFF
CDR3 DNA: TGTGCCAGCAGCCAAGCAGGGGGCGGGAACACTGAAGCTTTCTTT

D gene: TRBD2
J gene: TRBJ2-3
V gene: TRBV5-1
clone size: .
CDR3 length: 16
CDR3 protein: CASSLALAGLTDTQYF
CDR3 DNA: TGCGCCAGCAGCTTGGCCCTAGCGGGACTCACAGATACGCAGTATTTT

D gene: TRBD1
J gene: TRBJ1-1
V gene: TRBV7-2
clone size: many
CDR3 length: 15
CDR3 protein: CASETGGGWDTEAFF
CDR3 DNA: TGTGCCAGCGAGACAGGGGGCGGATGGGACACTGAAGCTTTCTTT

D gene: TRBD2
J gene: TRBJ2-2
V gene: TRBV7-9
clone size: .
CDR3 length: 15
CDR3 protein: CAWGLAGPNTGELFF
CDR3 DNA: TGTGCTTGGGGGCTAGCGGGACCGAACACCGGGGAGCTGTTTTTT

D gene: .
J gene: TRBJ2-2
V gene: TRBV7-2
clone size: few
CDR3 length: 15
CDR3 protein: CASSPQGRGTGELFF
CDR3 DNA: TGTGCCAGCAGCCCACAGGGAAGGGGGACCGGGGAGCTGTTTTTT

D gene: .
J gene: TRBJ1-1
V gene: TRBV10-3
clone size: many
CDR3 length: 13
CDR3 protein: CVIKMGPNTEAFF
CDR3 DNA: TGTGTTATAAAAATGGGGCCGAACACTGAAGCTTTCTTT